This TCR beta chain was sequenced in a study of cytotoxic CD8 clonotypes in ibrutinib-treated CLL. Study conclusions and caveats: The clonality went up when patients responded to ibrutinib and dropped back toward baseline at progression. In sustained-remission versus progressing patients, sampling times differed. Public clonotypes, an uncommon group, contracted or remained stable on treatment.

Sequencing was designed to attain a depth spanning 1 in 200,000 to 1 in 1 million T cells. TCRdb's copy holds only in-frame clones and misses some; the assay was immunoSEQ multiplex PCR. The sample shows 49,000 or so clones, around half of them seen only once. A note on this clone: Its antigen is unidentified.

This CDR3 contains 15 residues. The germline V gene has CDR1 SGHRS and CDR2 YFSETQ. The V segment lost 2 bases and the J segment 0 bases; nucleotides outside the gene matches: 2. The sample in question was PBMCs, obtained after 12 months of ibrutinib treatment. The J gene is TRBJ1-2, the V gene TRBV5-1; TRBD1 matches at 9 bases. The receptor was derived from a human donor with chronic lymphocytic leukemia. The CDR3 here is CASSFDRGANYGYTF. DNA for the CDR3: TGCGCCAGCAGCTTCGACAGGGGGGCTAACTATGGCTACACCTTC.